This paragraph reports one T cell receptor (beta chain). Its cognate antigen is unknown. This entry belongs to a study of shared clonotypes between healthy human individuals. Study-wide results and limits: Clonotype sharing levels among donors were expected to vary with sequencing depth.

This CDR3 contains 16 residues. Trimming left V 0 bases short and J 1 base short, with 8 bases between. Germline CDR1 SGHDT, CDR2 YYEEEE. In the original workflow: As immunoSEQ supplied junction-only sequences (without quality scores), filtering differed. This table comes from immunoSEQ multiplex PCR, and its TCRdb copy is limited to in-frame clones, with some not included. V, J and clone size derive from that table, while D and trimming were established from the DNA sequence. Of more than 450,000 clones listed, roughly 78% are singletons. Material: PBMCs. V gene TRBV5-6 combines with J gene TRBJ2-6, with D uncertain. The source is a woman in her thirties or forties in good health. Some clones in this sample may be carry-over from other donors' samples. The CDR3 here is CASSLAVLSGANVLTF. CDR3 DNA: TGTGCCAGCAGCTTGGCTGTGTTATCTGGGGCCAACGTCCTGACTTTC.